Described below is a single T cell receptor beta chain sequence and its context. Its antigen is unidentified. Profiling relied on immunoSEQ multiplex PCR, and the TCRdb table lists in-frame clones only, not all of them. The table shows 45,000 to 65,000 clones, with about 91% occurring only once. This sample is drawn from a study of cytomegalovirus exposure and HLA in healthy donors. This CDR3 has 17 amino acids. The germline CDR1 and CDR2 sequences are LNHDA and SQIVND (reference sequence). V shed 6 bases, J shed 1 base, and the junction held 12 bases outside the gene matches. Study-level points and caveats: Confirmation was obtained in vitro that a few CMV-associated chains are specific for CMV antigens.

The chain carries TRBV19 and TRBJ2-3, with 8 bases identical to TRBD2. The TCR comes from a woman under 30 in good health and CMV-seronegative. Sequenced: PBMCs. CDR3 residues: CASRAGGAGTRTDTQYF. In nucleotides, the CDR3 is TGTGCCAGTAGAGCCGGGGGGGCTGGAACTCGCACAGATACGCAGTATTTT.